A single sample gave rise to the 31 T cell receptor beta chains below, sequenced in a study of shared clonotypes between healthy human individuals. Naive CD8 cells were CD45RO-negative, positively selected for CCR7, excluding terminally differentiated effector memory CD45RA+ cells. TCRdb keeps only in-frame clones here, not all; method: immunoSEQ multiplex PCR. Of 2 million to 2.5 million clones listed, roughly 91% were seen once; the top ten hold 1.5% to 2%. The sequenced material came from naive CD8+ T cells from PBMCs. These receptors originate from a young man in good health. Some clones in this sample may be carry-over from other donors' samples.

The chain joins TRBV7-2 to TRBJ2-2, with 7 bases matching TRBD2. Trimming took 4 bases from V and 5 from J; bases not matched to a gene: 7. Per the germline V gene, CDR1 is SGHTA and CDR2 is FQGNSA. The CDR3 is made up of 15 amino acids. CDR3 sequence reads: CASSSRDYRTGELFF. DNA for the CDR3: TGTGCCAGCAGCTCACGGGACTACCGAACCGGGGAGCTGTTTTTT.

V is TRBV11-2 and J is TRBJ1-3, with a weak D call TRBD1 (6 bases). Trimming removed 8 bases from V and 1 base from J, with 15 bases in between. The CDR3 is 15 amino acids. Per the germline V gene, CDR1 is SGHAT and CDR2 is FQNNGV. In nucleotides, the CDR3 is TGTGCCAGCCATGGGCGGGGGGCATCTGGAAACACCATATATTTT. It is translated as CASHGRGASGNTIYF.

CDR3 bases: TGTGCCAGCAGTTTATCAGCCAGGGGGTGGGGCGGGGAGCTGTTTTTT. Its protein is CASSLSARGWGGELFF. The J gene is TRBJ2-2, the V gene TRBV27; 7 bases map to TRBD1. The CDR3 loop spans 16 amino acids. Germline V lookup: CDR1 MNHEY, CDR2 SMNVEV (reference sequence). V gave up 0 bases and J gave up 7 bases; unmatched junction bases: 8.

The V call is TRBV27, the J call TRBJ2-7; maybe TRBD2 (6 bases). V lost 6 bases and J 6 bases, leaving 15 bases between the germline ends. Germline CDR1 MNHEY, CDR2 SMNVEV (reference sequence). The length of the CDR3 is 13 residues. The DNA of the CDR3 is TGTGCCAGCAGCTATATGCGCGGGGTCGAGCAGTACTTC. Translation: CASSYMRGVEQYF.

This chain uses TRBV30 with TRBJ2-7; possibly TRBD1 for D (6 bases). Germline V gives CDR1 GTSNPN, CDR2 SVGIG (reference sequence). V was clipped by 4 bases and J by 5 bases, with 9 bases between them. The CDR3 is made up of 11 amino acids. CDR3 amino acids: CAWTQGNEQYF. The CDR3 nucleotides are TGTGCCTGGACCCAGGGGAACGAGCAGTACTTC.

This chain uses TRBV5-8 with TRBJ2-2, with no clear D. The CDR3 is 15 residues long. V lost 3 bases, J lost 7 bases, and 16 bases lay in between. CDR1 and CDR2 (germline): SGHTS, YDEGEE. The CDR3 sequence is CASSSPVGQYGELFF. CDR3 DNA sequence: TGTGCCAGCAGCTCACCGGTGGGCCAATACGGGGAGCTGTTTTTT. The entire variable domain, with the rest obtained from reference TRBV5-8 and TRBJ2-2, is as follows: EAGVTQSPTHLIKTRGQQATLRCSPISGHTSVYWYQQALGLGLQFLLWYDEGEERNRGNFPPRFSGRQFPNYSSELNVNALELEDSALYLCASSSPVGQYGELFFGEGSRLTVL.

The genes are TRBV27 and TRBJ2-7, with a tentative D call TRBD1 (5 bases). Trimming removed 0 bases from V and 2 bases from J, with 11 bases in between. Germline values: CDR1 MNHEY, CDR2 SMNVEV (reference sequence). CDR3 length: 15 residues. DNA of the CDR3: TGTGCCAGCAGTTTATCCAGGGCCGAAACCTACGAGCAGTACTTC. Translation gives CASSLSRAETYEQYF.

This chain uses TRBV11-2 with TRBJ1-1, with D maybe TRBD1 (6 bases). Trimming took 3 bases from V and 4 from J, leaving 15 bases between them. This CDR3 contains 15 residues. Looked up from germline, CDR1 is SGHAT and CDR2 is FQNNGV. The CDR3 region has the DNA TGTGCCAGCAGCTTGGGGGCGGGGATTGGCACTGAAGCTTTCTTT. This gives the protein CASSLGAGIGTEAFF.

Turning to this clone: Just one base apart from a much larger clone, this may be a read error. V gene TRBV9 combines with J gene TRBJ2-7, with D hard to call. V shed 3 bases and J shed 2 bases, with 3 bases lying between them. Germline CDR1 is SGDLS and CDR2 is YYNGEE. This CDR3 is 11 amino acids long. This chain's CDR3 is CASSDAYEQYF. The CDR3 DNA is TGTGCCAGCAGCGACGCCTACGAGCAGTACTTC.

Details on this clone: The same CDR3 arises from other DNA sequences in this sample as well. V is TRBV9 and J is TRBJ2-1; 9 bases map to TRBD2. Looked up from germline, CDR1 is SGDLS and CDR2 is YYNGEE. The CDR3 spans 15 residues. With V trimmed by 0 bases and J by 4 bases, 2 bases remained unmatched. The DNA for the CDR3 is TGTGCCAGCAGCGTAGGTAGCGGGAGTTACAATGAGCAGTTCTTC. Its protein product is CASSVGSGSYNEQFF.

The chain recombines TRBV15 with TRBJ2-1, with 11 positions matching TRBD1. CDR3 length: 16 amino acids. Looked up from germline, CDR1 is LNHNV and CDR2 is YYDKDF (reference sequence). With 6 bases clipped from V and 6 bases from J, the junction kept 10 bases outside the gene matches. This CDR3 reads CATRPSPGQGGNEQFF. CDR3 coding DNA: TGTGCCACCAGACCTTCCCCGGGACAGGGGGGCAATGAGCAGTTCTTC.

The V and J genes are TRBV5-4 and TRBJ1-1, with TRBD1 matching over 7 bases. Losses at the gene ends were 0 bases for V and 0 bases for J; bases not matched to a gene: 8. Germline CDR1 and CDR2: SGHNT and YYREEE (reference sequence). The CDR3 runs 17 residues. The CDR3: CASSLAPGQIMNTEAFF. The DNA of the CDR3 is TGTGCCAGCAGCTTGGCCCCGGGACAGATCATGAACACTGAAGCTTTCTTT.

The V gene is TRBV4-2, the J gene TRBJ2-7; D is perhaps TRBD2 (5 bases). The CDR3 is 16 residues long. V lost 0 bases, J lost 3 bases, and 15 bases lay in between. Per germline, CDR1 LGHNA and CDR2 YNFKEQ. CDR3 sequence: CASSQDGGYTYYEQYF. The CDR3 DNA sequence: TGTGCCAGCAGCCAAGATGGCGGGTACACTTACTACGAGCAGTACTTC.

This clone was seen a few times. The chain links TRBV27 to TRBJ2-7; no clear D gene. Looked up from germline, CDR1 is MNHEY and CDR2 is SMNVEV (reference sequence). Trimming cost V 5 bases and J 0 bases, with 14 bases left between them. The CDR3 runs 15 residues. CDR3 loop: CASSTHNTSSYEQYF. The CDR3 DNA is TGTGCCAGCAGTACTCACAACACAAGCTCCTACGAGCAGTACTTC.

The chain is built from TRBV5-6 and TRBJ2-7; tentatively, D is TRBD1 or TRBD2 (5 bases each). This CDR3 is built from 16 residues. CDR1 and CDR2 (germline): SGHDT, YYEEEE. Trimming took 0 bases from V and 4 from J, leaving 17 bases between them. The CDR3 region has the DNA TGTGCCAGCAGCTTGGTGTTGGGCGTGGGGGTATACGAGCAGTACTTC. It encodes CASSLVLGVGVYEQYF.

The rearrangement links TRBV19 to TRBJ1-1, with 11 bases fitting TRBD1. The CDR3 loop spans 16 amino acids. The germline CDR1 and CDR2 sequences are LNHDA and SQIVND (reference sequence). The trim removed 8 bases at V and 3 bases at J, leaving 11 bases unmatched. The CDR3 loop reads CASQVRTGGKDTEAFF. The CDR3, as DNA: TGTGCCAGTCAGGTTCGGACAGGGGGCAAGGACACTGAAGCTTTCTTT.

This rearrangement joins TRBV10-1 to TRBJ1-3; a possible D gene is TRBD1 (5 bases). This CDR3 region has 15 residues. The ends were cut back, 0 bases at V and 3 bases at J, with 9 bases in the middle. The germline CDR1 and CDR2 sequences are WNHNN and SYGVQD (reference sequence). The CDR3 region is CASSESRGVGNTIYF. The CDR3 DNA reads TGCGCCAGCAGTGAGTCAAGGGGAGTTGGAAACACCATATATTTT.

The chain uses TRBV28 and TRBJ2-2, with D perhaps TRBD1 or TRBD2 (5 bases each). Germline V gene data show CDR1 as MDHEN and CDR2 as SYDVKM. V lost 3 bases to trimming and J lost 4 bases, with 15 bases between them. The CDR3 length is 16 residues. CDR3 nucleotide sequence: TGTGCCAGCAGTTTGGTTGAGGGGTCTGCCACCGGGGAGCTGTTTTTT. It yields the protein CASSLVEGSATGELFF. The whole variable domain, remainder taken from reference TRBV28 and TRBJ2-2, is DVKVTQSSRYLVKRTGEKVFLECVQDMDHENMFWYRQDPGLGLRLIYFSYDVKMKEKGDIPEGYSVSREKKERFSLILESASTNQTSMYLCASSLVEGSATGELFFGEGSRLTVL.

This chain joins TRBV5-4 and TRBJ2-7; D is unresolved. Between the trimmed V and J ends, which lost 4 bases and 6 bases, there was a span of 11 bases. Germline V gives CDR1 SGHNT, CDR2 YYREEE (reference sequence). The CDR3 contains 12 residues. The CDR3 bases are TGTGCCAGCAGCCAGTCGGGCAGCGAGCAGTACTTC. It codes for CASSQSGSEQYF.

CDR3 nucleotides: TGTGCTAGTGGAGCCAGGGACAATCAGCCCCAGCATTTT. This encodes CASGARDNQPQHF. The chain joins TRBV12-5 to TRBJ1-5; D possibly corresponds to TRBD1 (5 bases). In germline, CDR1 is LGHNT, CDR2 FRNRAP. The CDR3 consists of 13 residues. V lost 6 bases and J 3 bases, leaving 9 bases between the germline ends.

This rearrangement joins TRBV4-1 to TRBJ2-2; D may be TRBD2 (7 bases). The CDR3 length is 16 residues. Trimming took 6 bases from V and 5 from J, leaving 19 bases between them. Germline-derived CDR1 and CDR2 are MGHRA and YSYEKL. The DNA of the CDR3 is TGCGCCAGCAGTCTCACGGGGGGCGCGGGAACCGGGGAGCTGTTTTTT. Protein: CASSLTGGAGTGELFF.

The CDR3 DNA reads TGTGCCAGCAGCGTAGTTGACGGGAGGGCCCCAGATACGCAGTATTTT. Translation: CASSVVDGRAPDTQYF. This chain connects TRBV9 to TRBJ2-3; 8 bases are a match to TRBD2. Trimming at V came to 0 bases and at J to 4 bases, leaving 7 bases not matched to a gene. Germline V gives CDR1 SGDLS, CDR2 YYNGEE. The CDR3 length is 16 residues.

The gene calls are TRBV10-2 and TRBJ1-2, with 7 bases identical to TRBD1. Germline V gene data show CDR1 as WSHSY and CDR2 as SAAADI. V trimming: 2 bases; J trimming: 0 bases; junction bases outside the gene matches: 3. The CDR3 extends over 15 amino acids. The CDR3 region has the DNA TGCGCCAGCAGTGAGGAGACAGGGCCTAACTATGGCTACACCTTC. Amino acids: CASSEETGPNYGYTF.

This clone was counted a few times. The gene calls are TRBV5-1 and TRBJ1-1; 8 nucleotides line up with TRBD1. The CDR3 extends over 18 amino acids. Germline loops: CDR1 SGHRS, CDR2 YFSETQ. V dropped 5 bases and J dropped 7; count of bases not matched to a gene: 22. The CDR3 sequence is CASSINTQYRGKNGEAFF. The CDR3 coding sequence is TGCGCCAGCAGTATTAACACACAATACAGGGGGAAGAACGGTGAAGCTTTCTTT.

This chain's CDR3 is CASTPDRASSNQPQHF. The CDR3 region has the DNA TGTGCCAGCACTCCCGACCGAGCCTCTAGCAATCAGCCCCAGCATTTT. The V call is TRBV2, the J call TRBJ1-5; no clear D gene. CDR3 length: 16 residues. The V gene lost 7 bases and the J gene lost 0 bases, with 16 bases spanning the gap. The V gene's germline CDR1 is SNHLY and CDR2 FYNNEI.

This chain joins TRBV27 and TRBJ2-7; TRBD1 matches 9 bases. The germline gives CDR1 MNHEY, CDR2 SMNVEV (reference sequence). With 10 bases clipped from V and 6 bases from J, the junction kept 7 bases outside the gene matches. CDR3 length: 12 residues. The CDR3 protein is CATQTGGFEQYF. The CDR3 region has the DNA TGTGCCACCCAGACAGGGGGTTTCGAGCAGTACTTC.

The chain links TRBV7-9 to TRBJ2-4, with 11 bases that match TRBD2. CDR1 is SEHNR, CDR2 FQNEAQ, per germline (reference sequence). The CDR3 is made up of 17 amino acids. V was clipped by 5 bases and J by 5 bases; unmatched bases: 11. In DNA form, the CDR3 reads TGTGCCAGCAGCCCTTGGACTAGCGGGTCCACCGAAAACATTCAGTACTTC. Translation: CASSPWTSGSTENIQYF.

This chain uses TRBV19 with TRBJ1-2; perhaps TRBD1 as D (6 bases). CDR3 length equals 15 residues. V lost 3 bases, J lost 3 bases, and 14 bases lay in between. Germline CDR1 is LNHDA and CDR2 is SQIVND (reference sequence). The CDR3 spells CASSILRTEHYGYTF. The CDR3 DNA follows: TGTGCCAGTAGTATCCTCCGGACAGAGCACTATGGCTACACCTTC.

This chain joins TRBV6-1 and TRBJ1-4, with D perhaps TRBD1 (5 bases). The germline gives CDR1 MNHNS, CDR2 SASEGT. Trimming removed 6 bases from V and 7 bases from J, with 18 bases in between. The CDR3 totals 15 residues. CDR3 region: CASSSHRTLREKLFF. The CDR3 nucleotides read TGTGCCAGCAGCTCACACAGGACTCTTCGTGAAAAACTGTTTTTT.

The rearrangement uses TRBV6-5 and TRBJ1-1; no firm D call. The CDR3 length is 14 residues. Germline loops: CDR1 MNHEY, CDR2 SVGAGI. Trimming cost V 5 bases and J 0 bases, with 10 bases left between them. The chain's CDR3 is CASSKTAMNTEAFF. DNA for the CDR3: TGTGCCAGCAGTAAAACAGCCATGAACACTGAAGCTTTCTTT.

This rearrangement joins TRBV2 to TRBJ1-1; D possibly corresponds to TRBD1 (6 bases). Deletions cut 1 base from V and 6 bases from J, with 9 bases between. This CDR3 contains 13 residues. Germline V gene lookup returns CDR1 SNHLY and CDR2 FYNNEI. CDR3 protein: CASSEERGAEAFF. As DNA, the CDR3 is TGTGCCAGCAGTGAAGAGAGGGGGGCTGAAGCTTTCTTT.